This TCR beta chain was sequenced for a study of blood T cell repertoires in COVID-19. Study overall: Sites across the United States, Italy and Spain contributed samples from acute and convalescent COVID-19.

V lost 6 bases and J 2 bases, leaving 14 bases between the germline ends. The CDR3 has 16 residues. Germline-derived CDR1 and CDR2 are SGHVS and FNYEAQ. Authors' data handling: Reference gene primers were amplified, and this amplification served to estimate nucleated cell counts. TCRdb keeps only in-frame clones here, not all; method: immunoSEQ multiplex PCR. V, J and clone size were drawn from that table, and D and trimming were deduced from the DNA. The sample lists over 65,000 clones, 70% to 85% occurring once. The sample consisted of peripheral blood. This chain links TRBV7-6 with TRBJ2-6; perhaps TRBD2 as D (5 bases). The clonotype originates from a man at least 80 years old with active COVID-19. CDR3 loop: CASSLNRGAGANVLTF. For the CDR3, the DNA is TGTGCCAGCAGTTTGAATCGGGGTGCTGGGGCCAACGTCCTGACTTTC.